The 17 T cell receptor beta chains presented below share a single source sample, sequenced in a study of T cells in Graves' hyperthyroidism and ophthalmopathy. RNA transcripts were the template for amplifying TCR beta CDR3 regions. The study used the HTBI primer set for a first-round RT-PCR of the TCR CDR3. MiXCR was run by TCRdb on the multiplex PCR reads, yielding one entry per CDR3 protein. The profile covers 600,000 or so distinct CDR3 sequences, with 35% to 55% appearing a single time and 8.2% taken by the ten largest. The sample taken for sequencing was peripheral blood or thyroid tissue (not recorded which). All receptors come from a woman aged 18-35 years with Graves' hyperthyroidism.

As DNA, the CDR3 is TGTGCCAGCAGCTTAACTTTACAGGGAACGCTTGAAAAACTGTTTTTT. Translated: CASSLTLQGTLEKLFF. The V gene is TRBV7-9, the J gene TRBJ1-4; maybe TRBD1 (6 bases). Trimming removed 2 bases at V and 7 bases at J, with 17 bases between. The CDR3 covers 16 residues. The germline CDR1 and CDR2 sequences are SEHNR and FQNEAQ (reference sequence).

The chain employs TRBV10-3 and TRBJ1-1; a possible D gene is TRBD1 (5 bases). Germline V CDR1 and CDR2: ENHRY, SYGVKD. Trimming left V 10 bases short and J 0 bases short, with 24 bases between. This CDR3 has 17 residues. The CDR3 coding sequence is TGTGCCAGCAGGAGAGACGAGGGACGCAAAATGAACACTGAAGCTTTCTTT. It specifies CASRRDEGRKMNTEAFF.

There are many counts of this clonotype. The chain has TRBV20-1 and TRBJ1-1, with a possible D match to TRBD1 (5 bases). The V gene lost 3 bases and the J gene lost 0 bases, with 11 bases spanning the gap. Germline V gene sequence: CDR1 DFQATT, CDR2 SNEGSKA (reference sequence). The CDR3 totals 14 residues. For the CDR3, the DNA is TGCAGTGCTAGTCAGGGTCACATGAACACTGAAGCTTTCTTT. Encoded protein: CSASQGHMNTEAFF.

The genes are TRBV10-3 and TRBJ1-2; the D is unclear. Trimming cost V 3 bases and J 4 bases, with 6 bases left between them. From germline, CDR1 is ENHRY and CDR2 SYGVKD. The CDR3 covers 12 residues. CDR3 protein: CAISDLGYGYTF. Written as DNA, the CDR3 is TGTGCCATCAGTGACTTAGGCTATGGCTACACCTTC.

V and J are TRBV20-1 and TRBJ2-7; 7 nucleotides agree with TRBD2. The trim removed 0 bases at V and 2 bases at J, leaving 7 bases unmatched. CDR1 is DFQATT, CDR2 SNEGSKA, per germline (reference sequence). This CDR3 has 15 residues. CDR3 sequence: CSAREERGRTYEQYF. DNA of the CDR3: TGCAGTGCTAGAGAAGAGCGGGGACGCACCTACGAGCAGTACTTC.

The chain recombines TRBV29-1 with TRBJ2-7, with 12 bases aligning to TRBD2. From germline, CDR1 is SQVTM and CDR2 ANQGSEA. This CDR3 comprises 17 residues. The junction had 16 bases not matched to a gene; V was cut back by 4 bases and J by 6 bases. The CDR3 region is CSVVARTSGTGTREQYF. CDR3 DNA sequence: TGCAGCGTTGTGGCTAGGACTAGCGGGACAGGGACTCGCGAGCAGTACTTC.

The chain uses TRBV2 and TRBJ2-2, with D perhaps matching TRBD1 or TRBD2 (5 bases each). Germline V lookup: CDR1 SNHLY, CDR2 FYNNEI. V lost 6 bases, J lost 8 bases, and 22 bases lay in between. CDR3 size: 16 residues. The DNA of the CDR3 is TGTGCCAGCAGCCGGACGAGGGGCCTCTCGTCAGGGGAGCTGTTTTTT. The encoded protein is CASSRTRGLSSGELFF.

This clonotype was observed a few times. In DNA form, the CDR3 reads TGTGCCAGCAGCTTAGGACGGAACTACCATGGCTACACCTTC. Translation: CASSLGRNYHGYTF. The chain uses TRBV7-2 and TRBJ1-2; D remains unclear. The length of the CDR3 is 14 residues. In germline, CDR1 is SGHTA, CDR2 FQGNSA. V was trimmed by 1 base and J by 6 bases, leaving 12 bases between them.

This clonotype was seen once. The chain carries TRBV25-1 and TRBJ1-6; possible D gene TRBD1, 5 bases. Germline V gene sequence: CDR1 MGHDK, CDR2 SYGVNS. Trimming took 2 bases from V and 0 from J, leaving 11 bases between them. The CDR3 spans 17 residues. The CDR3 sequence: CASSEAPGSSYNSPLHF. The CDR3 coding sequence is TGTGCCAGCAGTGAAGCGCCAGGGAGCTCCTATAATTCACCCCTCCACTTT.

The chain recombines TRBV15 with TRBJ2-7, with a weak D call TRBD1 (5 bases). V was trimmed by 8 bases and J by 2 bases, leaving 13 bases between them. The V gene's germline CDR1 is LNHNV and CDR2 YYDKDF (reference sequence). The CDR3 has 13 amino acids. CDR3 in amino acids: CATQGSPPYEQYF. CDR3 bases: TGTGCCACCCAGGGATCTCCTCCCTACGAGCAGTACTTC.

In its sample, this clonotype was seen once. V is TRBV7-9 and J is TRBJ2-7, with TRBD2 identical over 9 bases. V was pared by 1 base and J by 5 bases, with 9 bases of the junction left unmatched. Germline assignment: CDR1 SEHNR and CDR2 FQNEAQ (reference sequence). The CDR3 runs to 16 residues. DNA of the CDR3: TGTGCCAGCAGCTTAGGGCTAGCGGGAAGTCACGACGAGCAGTACTTC. The encoded protein is CASSLGLAGSHDEQYF.

Ten or more counts support this clonotype. The chain uses TRBV29-1 and TRBJ1-2; D is undetermined. V was cut by 7 bases and J by 5 bases, with 14 bases left in between. The CDR3 runs 12 residues. Per the germline V gene, CDR1 is SQVTM and CDR2 is ANQGSEA. CDR3 in amino acids: CSAADLGYGYTF. The CDR3 bases are TGCAGCGCCGCGGACCTCGGGTATGGCTACACCTTC.

V and J are TRBV6-1 and TRBJ2-2; no clear D gene. Per germline, CDR1 MNHNS and CDR2 SASEGT. Trimming removed 1 base at V and 2 bases at J, with 14 bases between. The CDR3 has 17 residues. Here the CDR3 reads CASSEVVRPANTGELFF. Here the CDR3 DNA reads TGTGCCAGCAGTGAAGTTGTAAGGCCAGCCAACACCGGGGAGCTGTTTTTT.

There are a few counts of this clonotype. The gene calls are TRBV7-9 and TRBJ1-2, with a possible D match to TRBD1 (6 bases). Trimming removed 1 base from V and 4 bases from J, with 10 bases in between. The CDR3 runs to 14 residues. Germline CDR1 is SEHNR and CDR2 is FQNEAQ (reference sequence). The CDR3 spells CASSLGGQFYGYTF. In DNA, the CDR3 is TGTGCCAGCAGCTTAGGGGGGCAGTTCTATGGCTACACCTTC.

This clonotype came up many times. The chain links TRBV2 to TRBJ2-5, with D possibly TRBD1 on 5 matching bases. CDR1 is SNHLY, CDR2 FYNNEI, per germline. The V and J ends lost 6 bases and 2 bases respectively, with 7 bases between them. The CDR3 has 12 amino acids. CDR3 sequence (DNA): TGTGCCAGCAGCCGACAGCAAGAGACCCAGTACTTC. Its protein is CASSRQQETQYF.

This clonotype was counted between two and nine times. The chain recombines TRBV2 with TRBJ1-6; maybe TRBD1 (6 bases). The CDR3 is made up of 15 amino acids. Germline V CDR1 and CDR2: SNHLY, FYNNEI. Trimming stripped 5 bases from V and 9 bases from J, with 17 bases between. In DNA, the CDR3 is TGTGCCAGCAGTCTCGCCGGGACATTCTCTTCACCCCTCCACTTT. It translates to CASSLAGTFSSPLHF. Using reference TRBV2 and TRBJ1-6 for the parts outside the CDR3, the full variable domain is EPEVTQTPSHQVTQMGQEVILRCVPISNHLYFYWYRQILGQKVEFLVSFYNNEISEKSEIFDDQFSVERPDGSNFTLKIRSTKLEDSAMYFCASSLAGTFSSPLHFGNGTRLTVT.

This clonotype was detected many times. This chain links TRBV5-8 with TRBJ1-6; D is unresolved. Germline V gives CDR1 SGHTS, CDR2 YDEGEE. The CDR3 contains 15 residues. Trimming pared 1 base from V and 7 bases from J, leaving 12 bases between. The CDR3: CASSLFAATNSPLHF. The CDR3 DNA reads as TGTGCCAGCAGCTTGTTTGCCGCGACGAATTCACCCCTCCACTTT.